This T cell receptor beta chain appears in the sequencing data of a study of T cell responses to AZD1222 COVID-19 vaccine. Study-level points and caveats: Along spike, vaccine-associated CD4 TCRs were found throughout, with dominance at 160-218 and 743-854.

About this clone itself: Its antigen is undetermined.

TCRdb's copy holds only in-frame clones and misses some; the assay was immunoSEQ multiplex PCR. Of over 150,000 clones in the sample, 94% are singletons; the top ten hold roughly 1.7%. CDR3 length equals 18 residues. Trimming at V came to 2 bases and at J to 7 bases, leaving 14 bases not matched to a gene. The germline CDR1 and CDR2 sequences are SEHNR and FQNEAQ (reference sequence). The V and J genes are TRBV7-9 and TRBJ2-5, with TRBD2 matching over 12 bases. Source: peripheral blood, taken 28 days after the second AZD1222 dose. The source is an adult who received the AZD1222 COVID-19 vaccine. CDR3: CASSLYGLAGGSPGTQYF. For the CDR3, the DNA is TGTGCCAGCAGCTTATATGGGCTAGCGGGGGGGTCTCCGGGGACCCAGTACTTC.